This T cell receptor (beta chain) was documented in a study of blood T cells in healthy people across ages (dated by TCRdb to between 2014 and 2016). For context, the study as a whole: In model experiments, template switching captured roughly one uniquely barcoded TCR beta cDNA molecule for every two T cells. Four age groups were formed from the donors: young (average 16 years), middle-aged (just under 40), aged (roughly 59) and long-lived (about 80). For two donors (one aged 18 to 30 and one aged 80 or older), the study analyzed two additional independent replicas of 1 million unique cDNA reads from the same blood draw. Using deep sequencing normalized with unique cDNA molecular identifiers, the study measured how TCR beta repertoire diversity changes with age. Results and caveats for the whole study, not just this receptor: Because donor CMV infection status was unknown, age-related changes in expanded clonotypes were potentially confounded. Observed TCR beta diversity per million T cells fell roughly linearly with age, and a significant reduction was already apparent by age around 44. Compared with the aged group, more naive CD4+ T cells, fewer expanded clones and increased TCR diversity were shown by the long-lived group, suggesting age selection. The percentage of naive T cells measured by flow cytometry correlated strongly with observed TCR beta diversity. Total diversity estimates from one million sequenced T cells were considered lower bounds and underestimates. Since profiling was done on bulk unsorted PBMCs, naive and antigen-experienced compartments could not be conclusively compared.

Systemically healthy Caucasian individuals from Russia, over 30 in total and aged roughly 6 to 100 years, were included as donors. Each donor gave roughly 9 milliliters of peripheral blood, drawn into EDTA-treated Vacutainer tubes. PBMCs were isolated by Ficoll-Paque density-gradient centrifugation, with at least 6 million obtained per sample. Trizol reagent was used to extract total RNA from the PBMCs, yielding at least 5 micrograms per sample. Naive CD45RAhigh/CD27high T cell percentages were measured by flow cytometry on a PBMC aliquot from every donor. Worth noting for this clonotype: The clone's antigen remains unknown. No base quality information exists; no much larger clone differs at one position.

To prepare the library, 5' RACE was applied. These reads were obtained on an Illumina HiSeq 2500. A second PCR of about 6 to 12 cycles was run with a J-beta primer mix and a sample-barcoded 5' primer. Each TCR beta cDNA molecule received a unique molecular identifier from a template-switch 5' adaptor carrying 12 random nucleotides. Each sample yielded at least 2.5 million CDR3-containing paired-end reads. First-strand cDNA was synthesized from all RNA with the Mint cDNA synthesis kit, primed by a TRBC-specific oligonucleotide. After uracil-DNA glycosylase treatment, a first 18-cycle PCR used universal primers M1SS and BC2_uni_R on all cDNA. On the authors' methods: Normalization of each sample was performed by random selection of 1 million high-quality reads, each carrying a distinct molecular identifier. Reads sharing molecular identifiers were discarded rather than binned into consensus sequences. MiTCR, run with a Q25 quality threshold and the strictest error-elimination algorithm, handled CDR3 identification, clonotype clustering and error correction. A nonparametric unseen species model with Euler transformation was used to estimate a lower bound on total TCR beta diversity. The raw public data were reprocessed by TCRdb itself: fastp quality trimming at Q25, MiXCR clonotype calling, in-frame beta chains only. All rows with the same CDR3 protein become a single entry with the most common DNA and genes. TCRdb's processing, not the authors', yielded these V and J calls. This sample lists hundreds of thousands of distinct CDR3 sequences; roughly 25% were detected once. The ten largest clonotypes hold 8% to 10% of the sample.

This sample was shared with a second study, whose subject was T cells of mothers and their children. The second study's authors report: Nine systemically healthy Caucasian individuals, comprising three mothers and their six children, were included as donors. cDNA synthesis consumed the entire amount of extracted RNA, loaded at about 1.5 ug RNA in each 15 ul reaction. In the second PCR, sample barcodes and 2-4 random nucleotides were introduced via the M1S primer. Over 9.5 million TCR beta CDR3 reads were obtained for each mother, and some 3.1 million reads were obtained for each child. Thymic selection shapes the output of TCR recombination in a similar way in related and unrelated pairs, and inherited differences have a minor effect. Related mother-child pairs always showed normalized repertoire overlap that was slightly higher than in unrelated mother-child pairs, though the difference was never significant. No persistent microchimeric T cell clones were detected, at a sensitivity of around 97 clones per million clonotypes. The study used deep NGS to compare TCR beta repertoires of mothers and children, seeking features distinguishing related mother-child pairs from unrelated individuals. The mean age was 40 +/- 4 years for the mothers and approximately 11 +/- 4 years for the children. After adapter ligation with NEBNext reagents, the libraries were sequenced on Illumina HiSeq 2000 with 100+100 nt paired-end reads. To prevent cross-contamination, the mother and child libraries were prepared one month apart and sequenced in separate runs. For each donor, somewhere between about 450,000 and 2,100,000 distinct TCR beta clonotypes were identified. Naive TCR beta clonotypes were estimated from low-frequency clonotypes matched to each donor's FACS-determined naive share, without sorting.

The source of this sequence is a boy aged 5-17 years in good health. Sequences were obtained from blood.

The nucleotide sequence reads as follows: TGTGCCAGCAGCACTTATCATGGGGGGGTCACAGATACGCAGTATTTT. Translated, this gives CASSTYHGGVTDTQYF. Here the chain combines TRBV9 and TRBJ2-3; 7 central bases correspond to TRBD2. Trimming leaves V shorter by 4 bases and J shorter by 2 bases, with the junction holding 10 bases beyond the gene matches. From cysteine to phenylalanine, the CDR3 is 16 amino acids long. The only DNA kept is the CDR3, 48 bases in frame from the first base. CDR1 and CDR2 (SGDLS, YYNGEE) derive from the germline V gene.